This T cell receptor beta chain was recovered during a study of blood T cell repertoires in COVID-19. Overall study context: The origin of the acute and convalescent COVID-19 samples was the United States, Italy and Spain. T cells, B-cell-depleted T cells, or PBMCs supplied cDNA or gDNA.

A word on this clone: The junction departs from germline at one end; a sequencing error may be responsible. Within the sample, other DNA sequences also encode this same CDR3.

Original methodology: Estimated nucleated cell counts came from reference gene primer amplification. Assay: immunoSEQ multiplex PCR; the TCRdb copy retains only in-frame clones and omits some. That table supplies the V and J calls and clone size; D and trimming were determined from the DNA. This repertoire shows about 260,000 clones, 87% found once; its top ten account for about 1.4%. The CDR3 is 14 amino acids. In germline, CDR1 is SGHRS, CDR2 YFSETQ. This TCR derives from a woman between 35 and 50 years old who had recovered from COVID-19. The J gene is TRBJ1-2, the V gene TRBV5-1, with 9 positions matching TRBD1. Sequences were obtained from peripheral blood. The CDR3 protein is CASSLGQGPYGYTF. The DNA of the CDR3 is TGCGCCAGCAGTTTGGGACAGGGTCCCTATGGCTACACCTTC.